The 13 T cell receptor beta chains in this list originate from one sample, sequenced in a study of blood T cell repertoires in COVID-19. Clones were read by immunoSEQ multiplex PCR, and TCRdb kept only the in-frame ones, dropping some. The top ten clones hold approximately 7.6% of a sample with 200,000 or so clones, roughly 80% of them seen once. The sample taken for sequencing was PBMCs or T cells enriched from blood (not recorded which). All receptors come from a man between 40 and 49 years old who had recovered from COVID-19.

The rearrangement uses TRBV4-1 and TRBJ1-5; 8 bases line up with TRBD1. The CDR3 runs to 16 residues. In germline, CDR1 is MGHRA, CDR2 YSYEKL. The trim removed 1 base at V and 7 bases at J, leaving 9 bases unmatched. The CDR3 DNA reads TGCGCCAGCAGCCAAGTTGCAGGGGGCATCATCCAGCCCCAGCATTTT. This codes for CASSQVAGGIIQPQHF.

The chain is built from TRBV5-5 and TRBJ2-7; a weak D match, TRBD2 (7 bases). Germline V gives CDR1 SGHKS, CDR2 YYEKEE (reference sequence). V was cut by 4 bases and J by 3 bases, with 20 bases left in between. CDR3 length: 16 residues. The CDR3 nucleotides read TGTGCCAGCAGCCTTACATGGGGGCGCGGGGGCTACGAGCAGTACTTC. Protein product: CASSLTWGRGGYEQYF. The variable domain in full, completed from reference TRBV5-5 and TRBJ2-7, reads DAGVTQSPTHLIKTRGQQVTLRCSPISGHKSVSWYQQVLGQGPQFIFQYYEKEERGRGNFPDRFSARQFPNYSSELNVNALLLGDSALYLCASSLTWGRGGYEQYFGPGTRLTVT.

This chain's CDR3 is CASSDDGHRGQYF. The CDR3, as DNA: TGTGCCAGCAGCGATGATGGTCACCGCGGGCAGTACTTC. This chain connects TRBV14 to TRBJ2-7; D unresolved. V was clipped by 5 bases and J by 9 bases, with 17 bases between them. The length of the CDR3 is 13 residues. Germline-derived CDR1 and CDR2 are SGHDN and FVKESK.

The chain has TRBV5-4 and TRBJ1-1, with TRBD1 as a possible D gene (5 bases). This CDR3 has 15 residues. Trimming cost V 6 bases and J 4 bases, with 19 bases left between them. Per germline, CDR1 SGHNT and CDR2 YYREEE (reference sequence). This CDR3 is CASNQGRAGGTEAFF. The CDR3 DNA reads as TGTGCCAGCAACCAGGGTCGCGCGGGGGGCACTGAAGCTTTCTTT.

V gene TRBV6-5 combines with J gene TRBJ2-7; tentative D call: TRBD1 (6 bases). CDR1 and CDR2 from the germline V gene are MNHEY and SVGAGI. V was pared by 6 bases and J by 13 bases, with 25 bases between. This CDR3 is built from 14 residues. The CDR3 sequence: CASSLNRDTHDGYF. DNA of the CDR3: TGTGCCAGCAGCCTCAACCGGGACACACACGACGGATACTTC.

V and J are TRBV2 and TRBJ1-2, with TRBD1 as a possible D gene (6 bases). Germline V gene data show CDR1 as SNHLY and CDR2 as FYNNEI. With 6 bases removed from V and 6 bases from J, the gap between germline ends came to 14 bases. This CDR3 contains 13 residues. CDR3 sequence (DNA): TGTGCCAGCAGCGAACGACAGGTTCATGGCTACACCTTC. Encoded protein: CASSERQVHGYTF.

The rearrangement joins TRBV14 to TRBJ2-7; 8 nucleotides line up with TRBD1. The length of the CDR3 is 15 residues. V gave up 4 bases and J gave up 5 bases; unmatched junction bases: 10. CDR1 is SGHDN, CDR2 FVKESK, per germline. CDR3 bases: TGTGCCAGCAGCCCGATTCGGGACAGGAGGGACGAGCAGTACTTC. Its protein is CASSPIRDRRDEQYF.

The chain is built from TRBV24-1 and TRBJ2-7; D gene ambiguous. This CDR3 comprises 16 residues. Germline CDR1 and CDR2: KGHDR and SFDVKD. Deletions cut 5 bases from V and 3 bases from J, with 19 bases between. The CDR3 loop is CATSGPSQSLSYEQYF. The CDR3 DNA reads TGTGCCACCAGTGGGCCCTCTCAAAGTTTAAGCTACGAGCAGTACTTC.

The V gene is TRBV4-2, the J gene TRBJ1-1, with TRBD1 matching 10 bases. This CDR3 comprises 15 residues. The germline V gene has CDR1 LGHNA and CDR2 YNFKEQ. Trimming removed 4 bases from V and 4 bases from J; junction bases left unmatched: 6. DNA of the CDR3: TGTGCCAGCAGCCTGAGACAGGGGGCAGGCACTGAAGCTTTCTTT. This codes for CASSLRQGAGTEAFF.

This clone was observed a single time. V is TRBV5-1 and J is TRBJ2-7; a possible D gene is TRBD2 (6 bases). Germline V gene lookup returns CDR1 SGHRS and CDR2 YFSETQ. This CDR3 region has 14 residues. The V gene lost 0 bases and the J gene lost 3 bases, with 10 bases spanning the gap. CDR3 in amino acids: CASSLGGGVYEQYF. CDR3 sequence (DNA): TGCGCCAGCAGCTTGGGCGGAGGGGTCTACGAGCAGTACTTC.

The V call is TRBV28, the J call TRBJ1-3; D remains ambiguous. V shed 1 base and J shed 0 bases, with 13 bases lying between them. CDR1 is MDHEN and CDR2 is SYDVKM in the germline V gene. This CDR3 has 17 residues. The CDR3 nucleotides read TGTGCCAGCAGTTTATTGGCAGTGTGGAGCTCTGGAAACACCATATATTTT. Protein: CASSLLAVWSSGNTIYF.

This chain uses TRBV30 with TRBJ1-5, with D tentatively TRBD1 (6 bases). The CDR3 consists of 15 residues. Trimming cost V 4 bases and J 5 bases, with 18 bases left between them. The germline gives CDR1 GTSNPN, CDR2 SVGIG (reference sequence). The CDR3 bases are TGTGCCTGGACACCTCAGGGGTTGAACTATCAGCCCCAGCATTTT. Translated, it gives CAWTPQGLNYQPQHF.

In DNA, the CDR3 is TGTGCCAGCCGAACAGGGGGCGTCACCGGGGAGCTGTTTTTT. It yields the protein CASRTGGVTGELFF. J is TRBJ2-2 and V is TRBV7-8; 9 nucleotides align to TRBD1. The CDR3 consists of 14 residues. Germline values: CDR1 SGHVS, CDR2 FQNEAQ. With 8 bases clipped from V and 4 bases from J, the junction kept 5 bases outside the gene matches.